Sequencing of this TCR beta chain was carried out in a study of regulatory T cells in long-lasting Graves disease. Time point indicated: newly diagnosed GD, antithyroid drugs for less than 3 months. The authors made the TCR library using RNA they extracted from PBMCs. This clonotype was detected only a few times. The ends lost 8 bases at V and 2 bases at J; junction bases unmatched: 6. The CDR3 is 15 residues long. Per the germline V gene, CDR1 is MNHEY and CDR2 is SMNVEV (reference sequence). Arm-PCR with iRepertoire HTBI primers amplified the CDR3 regions for these TCR beta libraries. Each CDR3 protein gets one entry after TCRdb re-called the multiplex PCR reads with MiXCR. The data hold roughly 400,000 distinct CDR3 sequences, with over 12% observed a single time. The same data also contributed to another study, on T cells in Graves' hyperthyroidism and ophthalmopathy.

The rearrangement links TRBV27 to TRBJ2-7; TRBD2 matches 13 bases. The origin of this receptor is a woman in her thirties or forties with Graves disease. Here the sequenced sample was peripheral blood mononuclear cells (PBMCs), taken at new diagnosis, from a patient treated with antithyroid drugs. The CDR3 bases are TGTGCCAGCGGTGAACTAGCGGGAGGGCCCTACGAGCAGTACTTC. This encodes CASGELAGGPYEQYF.